The clone carrying this T cell receptor (beta chain) was seen a few times. Its target is unknown. The data were produced by immunoSEQ multiplex PCR, yet TCRdb's version contains in-frame clones alone and is incomplete. The table lists about 20,000 clones, roughly two thirds of them singletons. This record belongs to a study of radiation and T cells in renal cell carcinoma. Noted treatment: 15 Gy SBRT to primary tumor, nephrectomy 4 weeks later. Study observations and caveats: Top 100 clonotypes averaged about 50% in irradiated versus about 43% in nephrectomy-only tumors. Dominant CDR3 motifs were more common in irradiated tumors than controls. In blood, top tumor clones expanded by 2 weeks, shrinking by 4.

This specimen was tumor tissue, taken from a patient whose treatment included radiotherapy and nephrectomy. The receptor was derived from a woman aged 70 to 79 with renal cell carcinoma.

DNA for the CDR3: TGTGCCAGCAGCTTGCGGCAGGGAATAGTTAATTCACCCCTCCACTTT. Its translation is CASSLRQGIVNSPLHF. The V call is TRBV5-6, the J call TRBJ1-6; D might be TRBD1 (5 bases). V lost 1 base and J lost 6, with 14 bases in between. The CDR3 has 16 amino acids. Per germline, CDR1 SGHDT and CDR2 YYEEEE.